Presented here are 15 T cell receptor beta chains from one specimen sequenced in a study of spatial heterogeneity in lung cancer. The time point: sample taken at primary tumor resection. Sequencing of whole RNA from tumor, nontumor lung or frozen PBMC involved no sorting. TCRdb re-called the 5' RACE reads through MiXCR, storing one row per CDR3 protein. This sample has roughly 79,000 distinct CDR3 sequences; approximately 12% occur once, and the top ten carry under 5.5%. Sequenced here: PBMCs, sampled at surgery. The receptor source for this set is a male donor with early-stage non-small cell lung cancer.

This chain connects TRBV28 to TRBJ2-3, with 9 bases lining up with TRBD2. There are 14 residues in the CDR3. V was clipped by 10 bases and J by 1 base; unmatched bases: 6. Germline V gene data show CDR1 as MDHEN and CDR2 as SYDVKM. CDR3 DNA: TGTGCCACCGCCCCTAGCGGGGGCACAGATACGCAGTATTTT. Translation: CATAPSGGTDTQYF.

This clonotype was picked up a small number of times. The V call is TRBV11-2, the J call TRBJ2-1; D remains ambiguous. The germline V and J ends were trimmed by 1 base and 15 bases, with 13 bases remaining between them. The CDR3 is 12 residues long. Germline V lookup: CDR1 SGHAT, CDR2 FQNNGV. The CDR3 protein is CASSLVPGLPFF. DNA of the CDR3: TGTGCCAGCAGCTTAGTCCCTGGCTTACCGTTCTTC.

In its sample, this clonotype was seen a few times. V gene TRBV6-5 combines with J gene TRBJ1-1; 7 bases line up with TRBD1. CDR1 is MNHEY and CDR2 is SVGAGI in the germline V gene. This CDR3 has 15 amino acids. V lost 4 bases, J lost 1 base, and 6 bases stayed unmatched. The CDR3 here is CASSLTTGTNTEAFF. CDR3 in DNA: TGTGCCAGCAGTTTAACGACAGGGACGAACACTGAAGCTTTCTTT.

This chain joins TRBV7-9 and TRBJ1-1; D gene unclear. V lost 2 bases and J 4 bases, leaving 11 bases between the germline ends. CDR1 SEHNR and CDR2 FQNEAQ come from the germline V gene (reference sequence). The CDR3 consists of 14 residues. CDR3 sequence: CASSLWEGPTEAFF. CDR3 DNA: TGTGCCAGCAGCTTATGGGAGGGTCCCACTGAAGCTTTCTTT.

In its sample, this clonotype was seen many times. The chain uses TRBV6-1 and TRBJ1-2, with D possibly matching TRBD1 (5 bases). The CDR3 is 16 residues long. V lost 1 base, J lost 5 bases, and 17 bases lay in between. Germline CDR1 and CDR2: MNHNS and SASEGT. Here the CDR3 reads CASSEGGEVTAYGYTF. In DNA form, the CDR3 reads TGTGCCAGCAGTGAAGGGGGGGAAGTGACAGCTTATGGCTACACCTTC.

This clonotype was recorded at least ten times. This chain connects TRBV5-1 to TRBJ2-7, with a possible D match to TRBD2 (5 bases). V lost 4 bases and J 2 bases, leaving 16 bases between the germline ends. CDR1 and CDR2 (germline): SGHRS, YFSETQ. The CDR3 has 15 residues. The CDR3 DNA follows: TGCGCCAGCAGCCAGCAGGTTTCGGGGACCTACGAGCAGTACTTC. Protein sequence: CASSQQVSGTYEQYF.

CDR3 in DNA: TGTGCCAGCAGCTTAGGGGACAGGGTTGGTTCACCCCTCCACTTT. It specifies CASSLGDRVGSPLHF. The gene calls are TRBV7-8 and TRBJ1-6, with 9 bases that match TRBD1. Germline assignment: CDR1 SGHVS and CDR2 FQNEAQ. The CDR3 spans 15 residues. With V trimmed by 1 base and J by 9 bases, 4 bases remained unmatched.

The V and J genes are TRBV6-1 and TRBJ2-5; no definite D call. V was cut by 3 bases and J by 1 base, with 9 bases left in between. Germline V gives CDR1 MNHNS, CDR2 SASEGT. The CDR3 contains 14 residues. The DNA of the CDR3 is TGTGCCAGCAGTGAGGTCTCCCCCCAAGAGACCCAGTACTTC. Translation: CASSEVSPQETQYF.

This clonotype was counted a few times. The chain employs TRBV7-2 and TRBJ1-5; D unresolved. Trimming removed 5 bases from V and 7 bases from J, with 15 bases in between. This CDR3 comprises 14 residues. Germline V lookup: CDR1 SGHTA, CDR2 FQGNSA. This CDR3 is CASSPGPGRQPQHF. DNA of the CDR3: TGTGCCAGCAGCCCCGGGCCGGGAAGGCAGCCCCAGCATTTT.

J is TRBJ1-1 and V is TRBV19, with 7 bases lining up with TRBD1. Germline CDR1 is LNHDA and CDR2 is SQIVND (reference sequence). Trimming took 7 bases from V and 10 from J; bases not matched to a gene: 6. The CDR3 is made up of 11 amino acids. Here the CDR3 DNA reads TGTGCCAGTACCAGGGGGTTAGGAGCTTTCTTT. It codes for CASTRGLGAFF. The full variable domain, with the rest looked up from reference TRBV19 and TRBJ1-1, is DGGITQSPKYLFRKEGQNVTLSCEQNLNHDAMYWYRQDPGQGLRLIYYSQIVNDFQKGDIAEGYSVSREKKESFPLTVTSAQKNPTAFYLCASTRGLGAFFGQGTRLTVV.

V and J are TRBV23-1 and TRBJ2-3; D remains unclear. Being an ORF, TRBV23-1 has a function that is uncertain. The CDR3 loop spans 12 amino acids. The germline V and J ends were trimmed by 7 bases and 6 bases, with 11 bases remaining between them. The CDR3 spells CASTSLADTQYF. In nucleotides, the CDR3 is TGCGCCAGCACCTCGCTCGCCGATACGCAGTATTTT.

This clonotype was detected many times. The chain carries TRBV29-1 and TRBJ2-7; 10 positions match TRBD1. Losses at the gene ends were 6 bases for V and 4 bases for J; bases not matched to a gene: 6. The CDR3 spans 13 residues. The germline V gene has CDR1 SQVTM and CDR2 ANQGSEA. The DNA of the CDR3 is TGCAGCGTGGCGGGACAGGGGCAATACGAGCAGTACTTC. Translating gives CSVAGQGQYEQYF.

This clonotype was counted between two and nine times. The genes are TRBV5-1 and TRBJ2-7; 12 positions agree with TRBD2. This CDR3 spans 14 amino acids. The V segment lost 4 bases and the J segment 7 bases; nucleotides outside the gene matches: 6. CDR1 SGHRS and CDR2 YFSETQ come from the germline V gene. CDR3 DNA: TGCGCCAGCAGCGCACTAGCGGGGGGAGAAGAGCAGTACTTC. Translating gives CASSALAGGEEQYF.

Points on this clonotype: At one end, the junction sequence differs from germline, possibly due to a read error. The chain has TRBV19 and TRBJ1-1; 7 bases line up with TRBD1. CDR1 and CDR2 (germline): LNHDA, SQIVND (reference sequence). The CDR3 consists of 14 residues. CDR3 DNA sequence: TGTGCCAGTAGTATCCGGGACAGAGGCACTGAAGCTTTATTT. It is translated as CASSIRDRGTEALF.

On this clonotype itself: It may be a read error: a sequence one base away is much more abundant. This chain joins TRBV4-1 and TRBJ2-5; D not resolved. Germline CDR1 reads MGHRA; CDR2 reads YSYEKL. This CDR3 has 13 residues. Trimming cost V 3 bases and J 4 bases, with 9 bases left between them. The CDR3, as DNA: TGCGCCAGCAGCCAGGAGAAAAGAGAGACCCAGTACTTC. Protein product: CASSQEKRETQYF.